Listed here are 10 T cell receptor beta chains from one sample, sequenced in a study of blood T cell repertoires in COVID-19. Libraries were prepared by immunoSEQ multiplex PCR; TCRdb keeps only in-frame clonotypes and omits some of them. The sample holds 150,000 or so clones, about 89% seen once. Sequences were obtained from peripheral blood. The source of these receptors is a man at least 80 years old with acute or convalescent COVID-19.

The gene calls are TRBV30 and TRBJ1-5, with TRBD1 identical over 7 bases. This CDR3 spans 13 amino acids. V lost 2 bases to trimming and J lost 7 bases; unmatched junction nucleotides: 5. The germline V gene encodes CDR1 GTSNPN and CDR2 SVGIG (reference sequence). This CDR3 reads CAWSTAGGQPQHF. The CDR3 DNA sequence: TGTGCCTGGAGTACGGCAGGGGGACAGCCCCAGCATTTT.

The rearrangement uses TRBV6-1 and TRBJ1-5; no clear D gene. Per the germline V gene, CDR1 is MNHNS and CDR2 is SASEGT. Trimming took 3 bases from V and 10 from J, leaving 13 bases between them. The CDR3 consists of 13 residues. For the CDR3, the DNA is TGTGCCAGCAGTGATCGGCGGTTAAGTCCCCAGCATTTT. This translates into CASSDRRLSPQHF.

The CDR3 bases are TGTGCCAGCAGTCTAGAAGGACAGGGTGACTATGGCTACACCTTC. Its protein product is CASSLEGQGDYGYTF. V gene TRBV6-5 combines with J gene TRBJ1-2; 8 positions agree with TRBD1. The ends lost 5 bases at V and 3 bases at J; junction bases unmatched: 8. The CDR3 is 15 amino acids. Germline lookup yields CDR1 MNHEY and CDR2 SVGAGI.

The V and J genes are TRBV5-1 and TRBJ2-5, with 8 positions matching TRBD2. V lost 0 bases to trimming and J lost 4 bases; unmatched junction nucleotides: 14. CDR1 and CDR2 from the germline V gene are SGHRS and YFSETQ. This CDR3 spans 18 amino acids. CDR3 DNA sequence: TGCGCCAGCAGCTTGGTATCGGCGGGAGGAGGAGTAGGAGAGACCCAGTACTTC. Protein product: CASSLVSAGGGVGETQYF.

The chain carries TRBV5-1 and TRBJ2-5, with 8 nucleotides matching TRBD1. The trim removed 5 bases at V and 6 bases at J, leaving 6 bases unmatched. The CDR3 sequence is 13 residues long. Per the germline V gene, CDR1 is SGHRS and CDR2 is YFSETQ. CDR3 DNA sequence: TGCGCCAGCAGTCCGACAGGGGTACAGACCCAGTACTTC. The encoded protein is CASSPTGVQTQYF. Together with reference TRBV5-1 and TRBJ2-5, the CDR3 gives the full variable domain: KAGVTQTPRYLIKTRGQQVTLSCSPISGHRSVSWYQQTPGQGLQFLFEYFSETQRNKGNFPGRFSGRQFSNSRSEMNVSTLELGDSALYLCASSPTGVQTQYFGPGTRLLVL.

A few counts support this clone. The chain joins TRBV10-1 to TRBJ2-1; 10 nucleotides align to TRBD2. From germline, CDR1 is WNHNN and CDR2 SYGVQD (reference sequence). The J segment lost 6 bases and the V segment lost 2 bases, leaving 7 bases of the junction unmatched. This CDR3 contains 16 residues. The CDR3 nucleotides are TGCGCCAGCAGTGAGGATGGGCTAGCGGGGGCCAATGAGCAGTTCTTC. As protein: CASSEDGLAGANEQFF.

J is TRBJ2-7 and V is TRBV29-1; 10 nucleotides match TRBD1. This CDR3 comprises 12 residues. CDR1 is SQVTM, CDR2 ANQGSEA, per germline. The V gene end was trimmed by 3 bases and the J gene end by 5 bases; junction bases not matched to a gene: 1. In DNA, the CDR3 is TGCAGCGTTGAGACAGGGGGCAACGAGCAGTACTTC. It translates to CSVETGGNEQYF.

On this clone: The sample contains more than one DNA sequence encoding this CDR3. The chain joins TRBV28 to TRBJ1-2; 8 bases match TRBD1. Per the germline V gene, CDR1 is MDHEN and CDR2 is SYDVKM. The CDR3 consists of 11 residues. The ends lost 5 bases at V and 8 bases at J; junction bases unmatched: 1. CDR3 in amino acids: CASSDRGGYTF. In DNA, the CDR3 is TGTGCCAGCAGTGACAGGGGCGGCTACACCTTC.

The rearrangement joins TRBV10-2 to TRBJ1-3, with no clear D. Germline loops: CDR1 WSHSY, CDR2 SAAADI. The CDR3 length is 17 residues. V was clipped by 0 bases and J by 0 bases, with 12 bases between them. CDR3 in DNA: TGCGCCAGCAGTGAGTCGATGTTGCTAATCTCTGGAAACACCATATATTTT. This codes for CASSESMLLISGNTIYF.

This clone was counted between two and nine times. The chain uses TRBV28 and TRBJ1-5; D is possibly TRBD1 (6 bases). Germline-derived CDR1 and CDR2 are MDHEN and SYDVKM. Deletions cut 3 bases from V and 2 bases from J, with 11 bases between. The CDR3 is 15 residues long. The CDR3 nucleotides are TGTGCCAGCAGTTTGGCAGGGGTGGGCAATCAGCCCCAGCATTTT. Translating gives CASSLAGVGNQPQHF.